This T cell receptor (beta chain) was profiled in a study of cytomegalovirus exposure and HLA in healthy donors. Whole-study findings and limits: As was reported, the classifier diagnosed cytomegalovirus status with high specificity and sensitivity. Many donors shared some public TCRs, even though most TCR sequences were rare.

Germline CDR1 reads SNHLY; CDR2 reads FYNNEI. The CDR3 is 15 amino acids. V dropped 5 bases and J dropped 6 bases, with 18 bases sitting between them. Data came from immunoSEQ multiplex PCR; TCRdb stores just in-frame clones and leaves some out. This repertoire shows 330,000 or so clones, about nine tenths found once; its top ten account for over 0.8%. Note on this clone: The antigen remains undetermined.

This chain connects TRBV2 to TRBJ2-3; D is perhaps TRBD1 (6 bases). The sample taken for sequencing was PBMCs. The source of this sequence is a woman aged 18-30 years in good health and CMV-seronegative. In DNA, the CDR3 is TGTGCCAGCAGTTGGAGGACAGCCAATGTGGATACGCAGTATTTT. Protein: CASSWRTANVDTQYF. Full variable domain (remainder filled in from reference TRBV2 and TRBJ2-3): EPEVTQTPSHQVTQMGQEVILRCVPISNHLYFYWYRQILGQKVEFLVSFYNNEISEKSEIFDDQFSVERPDGSNFTLKIRSTKLEDSAMYFCASSWRTANVDTQYFGPGTRLTVL.